This entry describes one TCR beta chain. Its antigen is not identified. A far bigger clonotype differs at one base, so this is likely a read error. This record comes from a study of regulatory T cells in long-lasting Graves disease. Findings and caveats of the study: Less diverse TCR repertoires were seen in persistent Graves' patients than in newly diagnosed ones.

HTBI primers from iRepertoire and Arm-PCR of CDR3 regions yielded the TCR beta libraries. TCRdb called the multiplex PCR reads again in MiXCR, with one record for every CDR3 protein. The sample records roughly 260,000 distinct CDR3 sequences, more than 15% being singletons. Time point denoted: newly diagnosed GD, antithyroid drugs for less than 3 months. Extracted PBMC RNA gave rise to the TCR library. The data were also submitted as part of a second study, on T cells in Graves' hyperthyroidism and ophthalmopathy. That work contributes: Newly diagnosed hyperthyroidism, duration under 2 months, in patients aged 18 to 65. HTBI primers were employed in a first-round RT-PCR of the TCR CDR3. Most thyroid clonotypes expanded above 0.001 were also detected in blood.

The starting material was peripheral blood mononuclear cells (PBMCs), obtained at new diagnosis, from a patient treated with antithyroid drugs. This receptor was obtained from a woman under 40 with Graves disease.

The CDR3 region is CSAMATSYEQFF. CDR3 DNA sequence: TGCAGTGCTATGGCAACTTCCTACGAGCAGTTCTTC. The gene calls are TRBV20-1 and TRBJ2-3; the D is unclear. Near its end, the DNA agrees better with TRBJ2-1, so the J call may be wrong. The CDR3 spans 12 residues. The V gene's germline CDR1 is DFQATT and CDR2 SNEGSKA (reference sequence).